This TCR beta chain was sequenced for a study of blood T cell repertoires in COVID-19. At the level of the study: From T cells, B-cell-depleted T cells, or PBMCs came the material, which was cDNA or gDNA.

The CDR3 extends over 13 amino acids. CDR1 is SGHAT, CDR2 FQNNGV, per germline. V gave up 6 bases and J gave up 7 bases; unmatched junction bases: 4. Sequencing was performed with immunoSEQ multiplex PCR; in TCRdb, only in-frame clones are kept and a portion is missing. The sample has a few hundred thousand clones, around 89% seen once. Participant-reported clinical history was the basis for cohort assignment. Recovered participants had two consecutive negative NP/OP PCR tests, healthcare professional clearance, or symptom resolution. The chain has TRBV11-2 and TRBJ1-1; 11 bases agree with TRBD1. Sequenced: PBMCs or T cells enriched from blood (not recorded which). This TCR came from a woman in her thirties or forties who had recovered from COVID-19. In DNA form, the CDR3 reads TGTGCCAGCAGACCTGGGACAGGGGGTGAAGCTTTCTTT. Its translation is CASRPGTGGEAFF.